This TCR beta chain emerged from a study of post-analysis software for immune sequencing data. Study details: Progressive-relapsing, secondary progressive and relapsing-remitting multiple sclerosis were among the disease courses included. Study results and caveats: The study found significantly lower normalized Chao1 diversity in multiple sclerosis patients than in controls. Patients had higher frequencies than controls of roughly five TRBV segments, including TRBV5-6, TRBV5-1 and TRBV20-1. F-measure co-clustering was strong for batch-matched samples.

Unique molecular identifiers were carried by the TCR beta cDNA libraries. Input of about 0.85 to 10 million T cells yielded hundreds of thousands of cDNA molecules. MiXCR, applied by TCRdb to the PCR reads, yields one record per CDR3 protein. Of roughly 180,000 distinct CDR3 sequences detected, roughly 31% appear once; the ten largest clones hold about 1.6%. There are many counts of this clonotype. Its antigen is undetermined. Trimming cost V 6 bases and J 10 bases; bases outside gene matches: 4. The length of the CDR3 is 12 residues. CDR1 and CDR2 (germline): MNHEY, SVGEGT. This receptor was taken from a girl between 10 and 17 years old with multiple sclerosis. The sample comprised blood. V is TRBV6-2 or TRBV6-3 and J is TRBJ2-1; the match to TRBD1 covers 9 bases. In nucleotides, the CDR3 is TGTGCCAGCAGAGACAGGGGGGAAGAGCAGTTCTTC. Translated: CASRDRGEEQFF.